Given below is one TCR beta chain in context. Its specificity is unknown. This entry belongs to a study of T cell repertoires in cytomegalovirus infection. General study results and limits: Of the TCR beta families, the public ones yielded a cumulative frequency that identified carriers of CMV plus the relevant HLA.

TCRdb passed the reads through MiXCR, listing each CDR3 protein once. The profile shows around 230,000 distinct CDR3 sequences, 5% to 8.5% of them singletons. The sequence was obtained from a human donor in good health (CMV status not recorded). Some clones in this sample may be carry-over from other donors' samples. The sample was PBMCs.

The CDR3 nucleotides are TGTGCCAGCGTGTCGTGGGCGGACACTGAAGCTTTCTTT. It specifies CASVSWADTEAFF. The genes are TRBV25-1 and TRBJ1-1; D is uncertain. The germline V gene has CDR1 MGHDK and CDR2 SYGVNS. V was pared by 8 bases and J by 3 bases, with 13 bases between. This CDR3 is built from 13 residues.